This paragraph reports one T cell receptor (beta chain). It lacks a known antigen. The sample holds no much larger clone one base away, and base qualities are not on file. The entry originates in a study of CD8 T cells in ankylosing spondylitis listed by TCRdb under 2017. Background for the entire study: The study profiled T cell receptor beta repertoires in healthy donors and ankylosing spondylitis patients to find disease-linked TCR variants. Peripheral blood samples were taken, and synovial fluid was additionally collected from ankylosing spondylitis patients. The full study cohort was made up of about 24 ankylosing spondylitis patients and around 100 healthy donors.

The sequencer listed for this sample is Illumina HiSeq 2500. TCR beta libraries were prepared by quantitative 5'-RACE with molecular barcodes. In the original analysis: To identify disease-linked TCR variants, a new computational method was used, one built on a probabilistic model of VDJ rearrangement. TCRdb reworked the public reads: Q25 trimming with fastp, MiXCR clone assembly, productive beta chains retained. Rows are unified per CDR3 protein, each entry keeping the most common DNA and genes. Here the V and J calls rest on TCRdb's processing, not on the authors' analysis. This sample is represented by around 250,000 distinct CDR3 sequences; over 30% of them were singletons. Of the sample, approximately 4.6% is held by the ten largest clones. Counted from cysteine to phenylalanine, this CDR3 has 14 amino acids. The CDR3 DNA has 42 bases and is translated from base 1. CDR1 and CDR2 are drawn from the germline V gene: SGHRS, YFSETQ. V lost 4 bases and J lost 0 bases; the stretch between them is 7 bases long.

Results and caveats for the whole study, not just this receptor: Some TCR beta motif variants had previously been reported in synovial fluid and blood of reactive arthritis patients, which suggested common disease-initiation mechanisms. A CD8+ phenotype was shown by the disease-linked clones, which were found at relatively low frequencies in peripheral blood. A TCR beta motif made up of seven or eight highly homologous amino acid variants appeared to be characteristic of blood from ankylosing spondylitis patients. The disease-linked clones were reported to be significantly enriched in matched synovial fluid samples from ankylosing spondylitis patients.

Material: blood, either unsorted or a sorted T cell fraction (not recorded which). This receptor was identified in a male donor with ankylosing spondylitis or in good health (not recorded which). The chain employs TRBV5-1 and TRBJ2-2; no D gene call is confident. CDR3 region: CASSRDTNTGELFF. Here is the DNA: TGCGCCAGCAGCCGCGATACGAACACCGGGGAGCTGTTTTTT.